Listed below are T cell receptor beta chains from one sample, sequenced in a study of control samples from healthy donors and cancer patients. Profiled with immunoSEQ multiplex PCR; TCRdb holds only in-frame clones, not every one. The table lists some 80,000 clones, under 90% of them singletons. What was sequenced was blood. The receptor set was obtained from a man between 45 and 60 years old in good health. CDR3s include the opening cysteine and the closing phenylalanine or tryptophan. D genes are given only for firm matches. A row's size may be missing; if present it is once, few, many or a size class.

CDR3: CASSVETENSPLHF
DNA: TGTGCCAGCAGTGTGGAGACAGAAAATTCACCCCTCCACTTT
V: TRBV2
J: TRBJ1-6
size: -
D: -
length: 14

CDR3: CASSRGRTQETQYF
DNA: TGTGCCAGTAGCCGGGGACGGACTCAAGAGACCCAGTACTTC
V: TRBV19
J: TRBJ2-5
size: -
D: -
length: 14

CDR3: CASTAGGYQDEQFF
DNA: TGTGCCAGCACCGCGGGGGGATATCAGGATGAGCAGTTCTTC
V: TRBV9
J: TRBJ2-1
size: -
D: TRBD2
length: 14

CDR3: CASSLTGTGVDANTEAFF
DNA: TGTGCCAGCAGTCTCACCGGGACAGGGGTCGATGCGAACACTGAAGCTTTCTTT
V: TRBV28
J: TRBJ1-1
size: -
D: TRBD1
length: 18

CDR3: CASSLGGLAGYQETQYF
DNA: TGTGCCAGCAGCTTAGGGGGACTAGCGGGGTACCAAGAGACCCAGTACTTC
V: TRBV7-9
J: TRBJ2-5
size: -
D: TRBD2
length: 17

CDR3: CATSEWGSDTQYF
DNA: TGTGCCACCAGTGAATGGGGCTCAGATACGCAGTATTTT
V: TRBV24-1
J: TRBJ2-3
size: -
D: -
length: 13

CDR3: CATSNDRTNSNQPQHF
DNA: TGTGCCACCAGCAACGACAGGACTAATAGCAATCAGCCCCAGCATTTT
V: TRBV15
J: TRBJ1-5
size: -
D: -
length: 16

CDR3: CASSFLHGSSYNEQFF
DNA: TGTGCCAGCAGCTTCCTACACGGAAGCTCCTACAATGAGCAGTTCTTC
V: TRBV5-6
J: TRBJ2-1
size: -
D: -
length: 16

CDR3: CASGLGGDSYEQYF
DNA: TGCGCCAGCGGCCTGGGGGGGGACTCCTACGAGCAGTACTTC
V: TRBV10-1
J: TRBJ2-7
size: -
D: TRBD2
length: 14

CDR3: CASSETSGGSGANVLTF
DNA: TGTGCCAGCAGTGAAACTAGCGGGGGGTCTGGGGCCAACGTCCTGACTTTC
V: TRBV2
J: TRBJ2-6
size: -
D: TRBD2
length: 17

CDR3: CATSRDRGSGELFF
DNA: TGTGCCACCAGCAGAGATCGGGGTTCCGGGGAGCTGTTTTTT
V: TRBV15
J: TRBJ2-2
size: -
D: -
length: 14

CDR3: CASSLDERAYGYTF
DNA: TGTGCCAGCAGCTTAGATGAAAGGGCCTATGGCTACACCTTC
V: TRBV7-8
J: TRBJ1-2
size: -
D: -
length: 14

CDR3: CASSDQGQMNTEAFF
DNA: TGTGCCAGCAGTGACCAGGGACAGATGAACACTGAAGCTTTCTTT
V: TRBV6-1
J: TRBJ1-1
size: -
D: TRBD1
length: 15

CDR3: CASSEGPGGGQPQHF
DNA: TGTGCCAGCAGTGAAGGGCCAGGCGGCGGTCAGCCCCAGCATTTT
V: TRBV6-1
J: TRBJ1-5
size: -
D: -
length: 15

CDR3: CASSHIRDSHQETQYF
DNA: TGTGCCAGCAGCCATATCCGGGACAGTCATCAAGAGACCCAGTACTTC
V: TRBV7-9
J: TRBJ2-5
size: -
D: TRBD1
length: 16

CDR3: CASSFGTHNQPQHF
DNA: TGTGCCAGCAGCTTCGGGACACACAATCAGCCCCAGCATTTT
V: TRBV5-6
J: TRBJ1-5
size: -
D: -
length: 14

CDR3: CASSLADRYDQPQHF
DNA: TGTGCCAGCAGCTTAGCGGACAGGTACGATCAGCCCCAGCATTTT
V: TRBV7-8
J: TRBJ1-5
size: -
D: TRBD1
length: 15

CDR3: CASSYSVTAPYEQYF
DNA: TGTGCCAGCAGTTACTCGGTAACAGCACCCTACGAGCAGTACTTC
V: TRBV6-5
J: TRBJ2-7
size: -
D: -
length: 15

CDR3: CAWSVRPGGGTEAFF
DNA: TGTGCCTGGAGTGTACGGCCCGGGGGAGGGACTGAAGCTTTCTTT
V: TRBV30
J: TRBJ1-1
size: -
D: -
length: 15

CDR3: CASTLTAANYGYTF
DNA: TGTGCCAGTACTTTGACAGCAGCTAACTATGGCTACACCTTC
V: TRBV19
J: TRBJ1-2
size: -
D: -
length: 14

CDR3: CASSVAGADFSYEQYF
DNA: TGTGCCAGCAGCGTAGCCGGCGCCGACTTTTCCTACGAGCAGTACTTC
V: TRBV9
J: TRBJ2-7
size: -
D: -
length: 16

CDR3: CASSREQNTDTQYF
DNA: TGTGCCAGCAGCCGGGAACAGAACACAGATACGCAGTATTTT
V: TRBV5-4
J: TRBJ2-3
size: -
D: -
length: 14

CDR3: CAISDRTGENTGELFF
DNA: TGTGCCATCAGTGATAGAACGGGGGAGAACACCGGGGAGCTGTTTTTT
V: TRBV10-3
J: TRBJ2-2
size: -
D: -
length: 16

CDR3: CATSDYSTDTQYF
DNA: TGTGCCACCAGTGACTACTCCACAGATACGCAGTATTTT
V: TRBV24-1
J: TRBJ2-3
size: -
D: -
length: 13

CDR3: CATSRDLGTSGSHEQFF
DNA: TGTGCCACCAGCAGAGATCTAGGGACTAGCGGGTCCCATGAGCAGTTCTTC
V: TRBV15
J: TRBJ2-1
size: once
D: TRBD2
length: 17

CDR3: CATSDGSYLTNYGYTF
DNA: TGTGCCACCAGTGATGGGTCTTATCTAACTAACTATGGCTACACCTTC
V: TRBV24-1
J: TRBJ1-2
size: -
D: -
length: 16

CDR3: CASSPSGDGYTF
DNA: TGTGCCAGCTCACCTTCTGGGGATGGCTACACCTTC
V: TRBV18
J: TRBJ1-2
size: -
D: -
length: 12

CDR3: CASSPRTGGDSGGYTF
DNA: TGTGCCAGCTCACCCCGGACAGGGGGCGATTCAGGTGGCTACACCTTC
V: TRBV18
J: TRBJ1-2
size: -
D: TRBD1
length: 16

CDR3: CASSQEAQGVSPLHF
DNA: TGTGCCAGCAGCCAAGAAGCACAGGGGGTTTCACCCCTCCACTTT
V: TRBV3-1/TRBV3-2
J: TRBJ1-6
size: -
D: TRBD1
length: 15

CDR3: CASSSITGLTEQYF
DNA: TGTGCCAGCAGCTCTATAACAGGGCTTACCGAGCAGTACTTC
V: TRBV5-5
J: TRBJ2-7
size: -
D: -
length: 14

CDR3: CASSYSGVGTEAFF
DNA: TGTGCCAGCAGTTACTCGGGTGTGGGCACTGAAGCTTTCTTT
V: TRBV6-5
J: TRBJ1-1
size: -
D: -
length: 14

CDR3: CASSLVGGGKTNEQFF
DNA: TGTGCCAGCAGCTTGGTCGGTGGCGGGAAGACAAATGAGCAGTTCTTC
V: TRBV5-6
J: TRBJ2-1
size: once
D: -
length: 16

CDR3: CSVGRSTGTGGSPLHF
DNA: TGCAGCGTCGGTAGATCGACCGGGACAGGGGGTTCACCCCTCCACTTT
V: TRBV29-1
J: TRBJ1-6
size: -
D: TRBD1
length: 16

CDR3: CASSLPGARSPLHF
DNA: TGTGCCAGCAGCTTACCCGGGGCCCGATCACCCCTCCACTTT
V: TRBV7-9
J: TRBJ1-6
size: -
D: -
length: 14

CDR3: CASSLVGQGGHDTQYF
DNA: TGTGCCAGCAGCTTAGTCGGACAGGGGGGTCACGATACGCAGTATTTT
V: TRBV11-2
J: TRBJ2-3
size: -
D: TRBD1
length: 16

CDR3: CASTMGRPANSPLHF
DNA: TGTGCCAGTACCATGGGAAGGCCGGCTAATTCACCCCTCCACTTT
V: TRBV19
J: TRBJ1-6
size: -
D: -
length: 15

CDR3: CASSLSPRGAGIYNSPLHF
DNA: TGTGCCAGCAGTTTATCCCCGCGGGGGGCCGGGATATATAATTCACCCCTCCACTTT
V: TRBV27
J: TRBJ1-6
size: -
D: -
length: 19

CDR3: CASSLGTLTTNEKLFF
DNA: TGCGCCAGCAGCTTGGGGACATTGACAACTAATGAAAAACTGTTTTTT
V: TRBV5-1
J: TRBJ1-4
size: -
D: -
length: 16

CDR3: CASSLQGSGYTF
DNA: TGTGCCAGCAGTCTTCAGGGAAGTGGCTACACCTTC
V: TRBV12-3/TRBV12-4
J: TRBJ1-2
size: -
D: -
length: 12

CDR3: CASSQVLGQGVRGTEAFF
DNA: TGTGCCAGCAGCCAAGTCCTCGGACAGGGGGTCAGGGGTACTGAAGCTTTCTTT
V: TRBV14
J: TRBJ1-1
size: -
D: TRBD1
length: 18

CDR3: CATSREGTANTEAFF
DNA: TGTGCCACCAGCAGAGAAGGGACGGCGAACACTGAAGCTTTCTTT
V: TRBV15
J: TRBJ1-1
size: -
D: -
length: 15

CDR3: CASSQSRVYEQYF
DNA: TGCGCCAGCAGTCAGTCCAGGGTCTACGAGCAGTACTTC
V: TRBV23-1
J: TRBJ2-7
size: -
D: -
length: 13

CDR3: CATSAGADTQYF
DNA: TGTGCCACCAGTGCAGGGGCGGATACGCAGTATTTT
V: TRBV24-1
J: TRBJ2-3
size: -
D: -
length: 12

CDR3: CASGFRSLGQGGNTIYF
DNA: TGTGCTAGTGGTTTCCGATCCCTCGGACAGGGAGGAAACACCATATATTTT
V: TRBV12-5
J: TRBJ1-3
size: -
D: TRBD1
length: 17

CDR3: CASSQGTSGGEQFF
DNA: TGTGCCAGCAGCCAAGGGACTAGCGGGGGTGAGCAGTTCTTC
V: TRBV4-2
J: TRBJ2-1
size: -
D: TRBD2
length: 14

CDR3: CASSLGTGYGFYEQYF
DNA: TGTGCCAGCAGCTTGGGGACAGGGTACGGCTTCTACGAGCAGTACTTC
V: TRBV7-2
J: TRBJ2-7
size: -
D: TRBD1
length: 16

CDR3: CASRPSRGEKLFF
DNA: TGTGCCAGCCGACCGTCTAGGGGTGAAAAACTGTTTTTT
V: TRBV6-5
J: TRBJ1-4
size: -
D: -
length: 13

CDR3: CATRRDSEKLFF
DNA: TGTGCCACCAGAAGGGACAGTGAAAAACTGTTTTTT
V: TRBV15
J: TRBJ1-4
size: -
D: TRBD1
length: 12

CDR3: CASKSGRYGYTF
DNA: TGTGCCAGCAAGTCGGGGCGATATGGCTACACCTTC
V: TRBV7-3
J: TRBJ1-2
size: -
D: -
length: 12

CDR3: CASSVEGPYSGNTIYF
DNA: TGTGCCAGCAGCGTAGAGGGCCCTTACTCTGGAAACACCATATATTTT
V: TRBV9
J: TRBJ1-3
size: -
D: -
length: 16

CDR3: CASSLTISNTGELFF
DNA: TGTGCCAGCAGCTTAACTATCTCAAACACCGGGGAGCTGTTTTTT
V: TRBV7-3
J: TRBJ2-2
size: -
D: -
length: 15

CDR3: CASGRENTEAFF
DNA: TGTGCCAGCGGTCGGGAGAACACTGAAGCTTTCTTT
V: TRBV5-4
J: TRBJ1-1
size: -
D: -
length: 12

CDR3: CASSRTVQETQYF
DNA: TGTGCCAGCTCACGGACTGTACAAGAGACCCAGTACTTC
V: TRBV18
J: TRBJ2-5
size: -
D: -
length: 13

CDR3: CASSPRSLELYGYTF
DNA: TGTGCCAGCAGCCCTCGTAGCTTGGAACTATATGGCTACACCTTC
V: TRBV9
J: TRBJ1-2
size: -
D: -
length: 15